A single sample gave rise to the 22 T cell receptor beta chains below, sequenced in a study of cytomegalovirus exposure and HLA in healthy donors. The PCR used 60 Vbeta and 13 Jbeta primers. TCRdb keeps only in-frame clones here, not all; method: immunoSEQ multiplex PCR. The data contain 130,000 to 150,000 clones, 77% of them seen just once; the ten biggest clones take up 4.5% to 6%. Sequencing input: PBMCs. The receptor source for this set is a woman in her forties or fifties in good health and CMV-seronegative.

The rearrangement joins TRBV10-2 to TRBJ2-1; 7 nucleotides line up with TRBD1. In germline, CDR1 is WSHSY, CDR2 SAAADI. V dropped 8 bases and J dropped 7; count of bases not matched to a gene: 8. The CDR3 contains 13 residues. CDR3: CASLETGSNEQFF. CDR3 nucleotide sequence: TGCGCCAGCTTGGAGACAGGGTCAAATGAGCAGTTCTTC.

This clone was recorded only once. The CDR3 DNA is TGTGCCAGCAGCCAGGGTGCCTATGGCTACACCTTC. It translates to CASSQGAYGYTF. The rearrangement uses TRBV7-2 and TRBJ1-2; a weak D match, TRBD1 (5 bases). The germline CDR1 and CDR2 sequences are SGHTA and FQGNSA. CDR3 length: 12 residues. Trimming shortened V by 5 bases and J by 4 bases, and 8 bases separated the two germline ends.

The CDR3 nucleotides read TGTGCCAGTCTTCTAGCGGGGGCGGACGAGCAGTACTTC. As protein: CASLLAGADEQYF. This chain joins TRBV7-2 and TRBJ2-7; 10 nucleotides agree with TRBD2. The trim removed 9 bases at V and 5 bases at J, leaving 7 bases unmatched. CDR1 is SGHTA and CDR2 is FQGNSA in the germline V gene. This CDR3 is 13 amino acids long.

The rearrangement uses TRBV2 and TRBJ2-2, with 7 bases matching TRBD2. J lost 0 bases, V lost 4 bases, and 5 bases had no gene match. The CDR3 is 16 amino acids. CDR1 is SNHLY and CDR2 is FYNNEI in the germline V gene. This chain's CDR3 is CASSGAGRANTGELFF. The DNA for the CDR3 is TGTGCCAGCAGTGGGGCAGGGAGGGCGAACACCGGGGAGCTGTTTTTT.

The chain links TRBV18 to TRBJ2-6; TRBD2 aligns across 8 bases. Unmatched junction bases numbered 5, after V lost 3 bases and J lost 4 bases. The CDR3 is 16 amino acids. Germline lookup yields CDR1 KGHSH and CDR2 LQKENI. The CDR3 is CASSPSGLEGANVLTF. The CDR3 DNA sequence: TGTGCCAGCTCACCGTCGGGACTAGAAGGGGCCAACGTCCTGACTTTC.

The table lists this clone with a count of one. The J gene is TRBJ1-2, the V gene TRBV19; 7 bases line up with TRBD1. The CDR3 is 14 residues long. Germline CDR1 is LNHDA and CDR2 is SQIVND (reference sequence). Unmatched junction bases numbered 5, after V lost 3 bases and J lost 4 bases. The CDR3 sequence is CASSIRQGGYGYTF. DNA for the CDR3: TGTGCCAGTAGTATTCGACAGGGTGGCTATGGCTACACCTTC.

This chain links TRBV11-2 with TRBJ2-5, with D maybe TRBD1 (6 bases). Germline CDR1 SGHAT, CDR2 FQNNGV. The CDR3 consists of 15 residues. Trimming removed 5 bases at V and 1 base at J, with 14 bases between. This chain's CDR3 is CASSLRGTSQETQYF. The CDR3 DNA is TGTGCCAGCAGCCTAAGGGGGACAAGCCAAGAGACCCAGTACTTC.

This sequence joins TRBV7-2 and TRBJ2-2; no firm D call. Germline V gene lookup returns CDR1 SGHTA and CDR2 FQGNSA. V was trimmed by 4 bases and J by 5 bases, leaving 5 bases between them. CDR3 length: 12 residues. The CDR3 spells CASSSGTGELFF. The CDR3 nucleotides are TGTGCCAGCAGCTCCGGGACCGGGGAGCTGTTTTTT.

The sample holds a few counts of this clone. The gene calls are TRBV5-1 and TRBJ1-2; D not certain. The CDR3 consists of 13 residues. Germline CDR1 reads SGHRS; CDR2 reads YFSETQ. V dropped 0 bases and J dropped 8 bases, with 11 bases sitting between them. The CDR3 is CASSLDPTGGYTF. In DNA, the CDR3 is TGCGCCAGCAGCTTGGACCCAACCGGGGGCTACACCTTC.

On this clone: The conserved phenylalanine or tryptophan normally closing the CDR3 is absent here, so this likely arose from a read error. The rearrangement joins TRBV9 to TRBJ1-6, with D hard to call. The CDR3 covers 12 residues. The germline CDR1 and CDR2 sequences are SGDLS and YYNGEE. V was shortened by 6 bases and J by 5 bases, with 6 bases between the two germline ends. The CDR3 reads CASNRDNSPLHL. The CDR3 bases are TGTGCCAGCAATCGCGATAATTCACCCCTCCACCTT.

The rearrangement joins TRBV2 to TRBJ1-1, with 7 bases that match TRBD1. Germline values: CDR1 SNHLY, CDR2 FYNNEI. CDR3 length: 14 amino acids. V shed 6 bases, J shed 1 base, and the junction held 5 bases outside the gene matches. The CDR3 here is CASRRGQTNTEAFF. The CDR3 nucleotides read TGTGCCAGCAGGCGGGGACAGACGAACACTGAAGCTTTCTTT.

The gene calls are TRBV7-9 and TRBJ2-1, with 12 bases aligning to TRBD2. Trimming at V came to 5 bases and at J to 2 bases, leaving 10 bases not matched to a gene. The CDR3 sequence is 18 residues long. CDR1 and CDR2 from the germline V gene are SEHNR and FQNEAQ (reference sequence). The CDR3 protein is CASSPAIGTSGPYNEQFF. For the CDR3, the DNA is TGTGCCAGCAGCCCGGCAATCGGGACTAGCGGGCCCTACAATGAGCAGTTCTTC.

About this clone itself: Other DNA sequences within the sample encode an identical CDR3. The CDR3 loop reads CASSQIINQPQHF. CDR3 DNA: TGTGCCAGCAGTCAGATTATCAATCAGCCCCAGCATTTT. The J gene is TRBJ1-5, the V gene TRBV6-5; D ambiguous. Trimming pared 5 bases from V and 3 bases from J, leaving 8 bases between. Germline V gives CDR1 MNHEY, CDR2 SVGAGI. This CDR3 comprises 13 residues.

The V call is TRBV6-1, the J call TRBJ1-1; 8 bases line up with TRBD1. The V gene's germline CDR1 is MNHNS and CDR2 SASEGT. V lost 7 bases, J lost 0 bases, and 7 bases stayed unmatched. There are 15 residues in the CDR3. The CDR3 nucleotides are TGTGCCAGCATTCTTGCAGGGGGCCTGAACACTGAAGCTTTCTTT. This sequence encodes CASILAGGLNTEAFF.

This clone was picked up a small number of times. This chain links TRBV7-2 with TRBJ2-1; D ambiguous. Trimming took 2 bases from V and 10 from J, leaving 9 bases between them. This CDR3 has 12 residues. Germline CDR1 and CDR2: SGHTA and FQGNSA. The CDR3 region has the DNA TGTGCCAGCAGCTTATTGATCGGGGAGCAGTTCTTC. Translated, it gives CASSLLIGEQFF.

The chain employs TRBV5-1 and TRBJ1-1; TRBD1 agrees at 8 bases. After removal of 0 bases from V and 8 bases from J, the junction contained 0 bases not matched to a gene. CDR3 size: 12 residues. Germline CDR1 reads SGHRS; CDR2 reads YFSETQ. The CDR3 loop is CASSLDRGEAFF. The CDR3 DNA reads TGCGCCAGCAGCTTGGACAGGGGGGAAGCTTTCTTT.

This chain uses TRBV4-2 with TRBJ1-4, with 8 positions matching TRBD1. The CDR3 is 17 amino acids. Germline assignment: CDR1 LGHNA and CDR2 YNFKEQ. J lost 4 bases, V lost 1 base, and 8 bases had no gene match. The CDR3 protein is CASSQVTQGAGNEKLFF. As DNA, the CDR3 is TGTGCCAGCAGCCAAGTGACCCAGGGGGCGGGTAATGAAAAACTGTTTTTT.

The chain employs TRBV30 and TRBJ1-2; a weak D match, TRBD1 (6 bases). CDR3 size: 15 residues. Germline CDR1 is GTSNPN and CDR2 is SVGIG (reference sequence). Trimming left V 1 base short and J 0 bases short, with 12 bases between. The chain's CDR3 is CAWSGARTANYGYTF. The DNA for the CDR3 is TGTGCCTGGAGTGGTGCCCGGACAGCTAACTATGGCTACACCTTC.

This chain connects TRBV7-8 to TRBJ2-3, with D maybe TRBD1 (6 bases). Trimming removed 4 bases from V and 7 bases from J, with 15 bases in between. The CDR3 sequence is 14 residues long. In germline, CDR1 is SGHVS, CDR2 FQNEAQ. DNA for the CDR3: TGTGCCAGCAGCTCAAGGACAGTCGTTTATACGCAGTATTTT. Its protein is CASSSRTVVYTQYF. Full variable domain (outside the CDR3, taken from reference TRBV7-8 and TRBJ2-3): GAGVSQSPRYKVAKRGQDVALRCDPISGHVSLFWYQQALGQGPEFLTYFQNEAQLDKSGLPSDRFFAERPEGSVSTLKIQRTQQEDSAVYLCASSSRTVVYTQYFGPGTRLTVL.

In nucleotides, the CDR3 is TGTGCCAGCAGCTTGTTTACTAGCGAGTCCTACAATGAGCAGTTCTTC. Residues: CASSLFTSESYNEQFF. The rearrangement links TRBV7-6 to TRBJ2-1; 7 positions match TRBD2. Germline CDR1 is SGHVS and CDR2 is FNYEAQ. The CDR3 loop spans 16 amino acids. The V gene end was trimmed by 3 bases and the J gene end by 1 base; junction bases not matched to a gene: 6.

The chain uses TRBV4-1 and TRBJ2-5; TRBD2 aligns across 9 bases. The junction had 13 bases not matched to a gene; V was cut back by 4 bases and J by 1 base. Germline loops: CDR1 MGHRA, CDR2 YSYEKL. The CDR3 runs to 18 residues. The CDR3 here is CASSPLGASGTPQETQYF. The CDR3, as DNA: TGCGCCAGCAGCCCTCTGGGAGCTAGCGGGACCCCCCAAGAGACCCAGTACTTC.

The V call is TRBV9, the J call TRBJ2-3; TRBD2 aligns across 8 bases. The CDR3 sequence is 17 residues long. Germline CDR1 SGDLS, CDR2 YYNGEE. Trimming took 0 bases from V and 1 from J; bases not matched to a gene: 7. DNA of the CDR3: TGTGCCAGCAGCGTAGGGGTCGGGGGGGGTCGCACAGATACGCAGTATTTT. Encoded protein: CASSVGVGGGRTDTQYF. Filled out from reference TRBV9 and TRBJ2-3, the complete variable domain reads DSGVTQTPKHLITATGQRVTLRCSPRSGDLSVYWYQQSLDQGLQFLIQYYNGEERAKGNILERFSAQQFPDLHSELNLSSLELGDSALYFCASSVGVGGGRTDTQYFGPGTRLTVL.